This T cell receptor (beta chain) was documented in a study of a mutant IDH1 vaccine in newly diagnosed glioma. Method: immunoSEQ multiplex PCR; TCRdb's copy keeps in-frame clones and lacks some. Here the sample spans 50,000 to 65,000 clones, 87% being singletons. On this clone: The antigen remains unidentified.

The sample's time point: week 23, last vaccination. A 20-mer mutant IDH1 peptide at 300 ug was injected subcutaneously with topical imiquimod. In germline, CDR1 is SGHTS, CDR2 YDEGEE. CDR3 length equals 13 residues. Trimming removed 5 bases at V and 1 base at J, with 9 bases between. The sequencing used PBMCs, collected from a glioma patient whose treatment included an IDH1 peptide vaccine. The chain has TRBV5-8 and TRBJ1-1, with D uncertain. The sequence derives from a man aged 40-50 years with glioma. The CDR3 loop is CASRPDSNTEAFF. The CDR3 DNA is TGTGCCAGCAGGCCAGACTCGAACACTGAAGCTTTCTTT.